A single sample gave rise to the 25 T cell receptor beta chains below, sequenced in a study of control samples from healthy donors and cancer patients. Sequencing used immunoSEQ multiplex PCR; TCRdb keeps in-frame clones, though not all of them. The table includes approximately 90,000 clones, about 85% detected once. The material sequenced was blood. The receptors were gathered from a woman in her 70s in good health.

The chain recombines TRBV24-1 with TRBJ1-2; D is possibly TRBD1 (5 bases). The CDR3 sequence is 15 residues long. Germline CDR1 is KGHDR and CDR2 is SFDVKD. With 2 bases removed from V and 9 bases from J, the gap between germline ends came to 18 bases. CDR3 DNA sequence: TGTGCCACCAGTGATTCCTCAGGGCCTCGTTTTCGCTACACCTTC. It yields the protein CATSDSSGPRFRYTF.

The chain recombines TRBV5-1 with TRBJ2-3; 8 positions agree with TRBD1. V shed 4 bases, J shed 2 bases, and the junction held 3 bases outside the gene matches. Germline loops: CDR1 SGHRS, CDR2 YFSETQ. The CDR3 extends over 14 amino acids. The CDR3 reads CASSRGQDTDTQYF. DNA for the CDR3: TGCGCCAGCAGCCGGGGACAGGACACAGATACGCAGTATTTT.

This chain uses TRBV6-5 with TRBJ1-1; maybe TRBD1 (5 bases). The V end lost 5 bases, the J end lost 8 bases, and 18 bases lay between the germline ends. In germline, CDR1 is MNHEY, CDR2 SVGAGI. CDR3 length: 14 amino acids. The CDR3 bases are TGTGCCAGCAGTCGCACGACCGCGCGGGGGGAAGCTTTCTTT. It codes for CASSRTTARGEAFF.

V is TRBV10-2 and J is TRBJ2-2; D could derive from TRBD1 or TRBD2 (5 bases each). V was trimmed by 8 bases and J by 0 bases, leaving 16 bases between them. From germline, CDR1 is WSHSY and CDR2 SAAADI. CDR3 length: 16 residues. DNA of the CDR3: TGCGCCAGCCAACTTCGCCGGGGCGCGAACACCGGGGAGCTGTTTTTT. This translates into CASQLRRGANTGELFF.

This clone was found once. V and J are TRBV4-1 and TRBJ2-7; 7 bases line up with TRBD1. CDR3 length: 15 amino acids. The germline V gene has CDR1 MGHRA and CDR2 YSYEKL. V was pared by 1 base and J by 2 bases, with 5 bases of the junction left unmatched. CDR3 protein: CASSQVRQGPYEQYF. The CDR3 DNA is TGCGCCAGCAGCCAAGTAAGACAGGGCCCCTACGAGCAGTACTTC.

In this sample, this clone turned up a few times. This chain connects TRBV18 to TRBJ1-1; D is uncertain. CDR1 KGHSH and CDR2 LQKENI come from the germline V gene. CDR3 length: 13 residues. Trimming took 4 bases from V and 7 from J, leaving 13 bases between them. CDR3 coding DNA: TGTGCCAGCTCACACCCGGTACGTGGTGAAGCTTTCTTT. It specifies CASSHPVRGEAFF. The complete variable domain, with remaining parts taken from reference TRBV18 and TRBJ1-1, reads NAGVMQNPRHLVRRRGQEARLRCSPMKGHSHVYWYRQLPEEGLKFMVYLQKENIIDESGMPKERFSAEFPKEGPSILRIQQVVRGDSAAYFCASSHPVRGEAFFGQGTRLTVV.

The chain uses TRBV5-1 and TRBJ2-5, with 8 bases that match TRBD1. V lost 0 bases, J lost 2 bases, and 9 bases stayed unmatched. The CDR3 covers 17 residues. The V gene's germline CDR1 is SGHRS and CDR2 YFSETQ. The CDR3 loop reads CASSLEGRTGRQETQYF. In DNA, the CDR3 is TGCGCCAGCAGCTTGGAGGGCCGGACAGGGAGACAAGAGACCCAGTACTTC. Complete variable domain (other parts from reference TRBV5-1 and TRBJ2-5): KAGVTQTPRYLIKTRGQQVTLSCSPISGHRSVSWYQQTPGQGLQFLFEYFSETQRNKGNFPGRFSGRQFSNSRSEMNVSTLELGDSALYLCASSLEGRTGRQETQYFGPGTRLLVL.

CDR3 sequence: CASSSTDRGSGFF. The DNA for the CDR3 is TGTGCCAGTAGTAGCACAGATCGGGGTTCAGGTTTCTTT. The gene calls are TRBV19 and TRBJ1-1; D uncertain. Germline V gives CDR1 LNHDA, CDR2 SQIVND (reference sequence). This CDR3 contains 13 residues. V lost 4 bases, J lost 13 bases, and 19 bases lay in between.

This sequence joins TRBV27 and TRBJ1-6; no definite D call. Trimming stripped 5 bases from V and 15 bases from J, with 20 bases between. The CDR3 consists of 14 residues. The germline V gene has CDR1 MNHEY and CDR2 SMNVEV (reference sequence). Written as DNA, the CDR3 is TGTGCCAGCAGTCTATTTTTTTTGGGAACTCGCCTCCACTTT. Translation: CASSLFFLGTRLHF.

This chain links TRBV19 with TRBJ1-3; D gene ambiguous. V shed 3 bases and J shed 0 bases, with 15 bases lying between them. Looked up from germline, CDR1 is LNHDA and CDR2 is SQIVND (reference sequence). The CDR3 is 17 amino acids. CDR3 DNA: TGTGCCAGTAGTATGATGGGTCGGCCGAGCTCTGGAAACACCATATATTTT. This encodes CASSMMGRPSSGNTIYF.

The chain joins TRBV16 to TRBJ1-5; no reliable D call. The V and J ends lost 2 bases and 4 bases respectively, with 15 bases between them. Germline-derived CDR1 and CDR2 are KGHSY and FQNENV. The CDR3 length is 16 residues. CDR3 amino acids: CASSQMVGRLNQPQHF. Here the CDR3 DNA reads TGTGCCAGCAGCCAAATGGTGGGCAGACTGAATCAGCCCCAGCATTTT.

This clone was seen only once. The chain's CDR3 is CAISPLTGPYGYTF. CDR3 bases: TGTGCCATCAGTCCTCTGACAGGACCCTATGGCTACACCTTC. The chain joins TRBV10-3 to TRBJ1-2; D may be TRBD1 (6 bases). The CDR3 is made up of 14 amino acids. The V gene lost 5 bases and the J gene lost 4 bases, with 14 bases spanning the gap. The V gene's germline CDR1 is ENHRY and CDR2 SYGVKD.

V is TRBV18 and J is TRBJ2-3; D uncertain. Germline V gene lookup returns CDR1 KGHSH and CDR2 LQKENI. The length of the CDR3 is 16 residues. V lost 4 bases and J lost 2, with 16 bases in between. Here the CDR3 reads CASSRVSVSPTDTQYF. CDR3 sequence (DNA): TGTGCCAGCTCACGAGTTTCGGTATCCCCCACAGATACGCAGTATTTT.

V is TRBV13 and J is TRBJ2-7; D is unresolved. The CDR3 contains 19 residues. Trimming left V 4 bases short and J 0 bases short, with 25 bases between. Looked up from germline, CDR1 is PRHDT and CDR2 is FYEKMQ (reference sequence). The CDR3 loop reads CASSSNTPSFPPSSYEQYF. The DNA for the CDR3 is TGTGCCAGCAGCTCCAATACCCCCTCCTTCCCCCCGAGCTCCTACGAGCAGTACTTC.

This rearrangement joins TRBV7-9 to TRBJ1-2, with unresolved D. V lost 5 bases, J lost 8 bases, and 18 bases lay in between. The CDR3 has 14 amino acids. Germline V gives CDR1 SEHNR, CDR2 FQNEAQ (reference sequence). The DNA of the CDR3 is TGTGCCAGCAGCGACGCGACCATTATCGGCGGCTACACCTTC. It is translated as CASSDATIIGGYTF.

The chain couples TRBV3-1 (or the pseudogene TRBV3-2) to TRBJ2-7, with D unclear. V lost 1 base and J 3 bases, leaving 10 bases between the germline ends. CDR1 is LGHDT, CDR2 YNNKEL, per germline (reference sequence). The CDR3 loop spans 14 amino acids. The CDR3 loop reads CASSQGLGNYEQYF. CDR3 nucleotide sequence: TGTGCCAGCAGCCAAGGGCTGGGAAACTACGAGCAGTACTTC.

The J gene is TRBJ1-1, the V gene TRBV18; the D gene is possibly TRBD1 (5 bases). Trimming left V 6 bases short and J 4 bases short, with 12 bases between. CDR1 is KGHSH and CDR2 is LQKENI in the germline V gene. CDR3 length: 13 residues. The CDR3: CASSFDGGTEAFF. The CDR3 DNA reads TGTGCCAGCTCGTTCGACGGGGGCACTGAAGCTTTCTTT.

The chain carries TRBV5-1 and TRBJ2-3; TRBD1 is a possible D gene (5 bases). Between the trimmed V and J ends, which lost 0 bases and 0 bases, there was a span of 14 bases. The CDR3 is 17 residues long. Per the germline V gene, CDR1 is SGHRS and CDR2 is YFSETQ. Here the CDR3 reads CASSLVSTGPSTDTQYF. CDR3 bases: TGCGCCAGCAGCTTGGTCTCCACAGGCCCCAGCACAGATACGCAGTATTTT.

This chain uses TRBV3-1 (or the pseudogene TRBV3-2) with TRBJ2-1; the match to TRBD1 covers 9 bases. The CDR3 length is 13 residues. Germline-derived CDR1 and CDR2 are LGHDT and YNNKEL (reference sequence). The V and J ends lost 6 bases and 9 bases, in that order; junction bases with no gene match: 6. The CDR3 loop is CASSQQGAAEQFF. DNA for the CDR3: TGTGCCAGCAGTCAACAGGGGGCAGCTGAGCAGTTCTTC.

This chain connects TRBV19 to TRBJ2-2, with D maybe TRBD1 (6 bases). The length of the CDR3 is 17 residues. Germline CDR1 reads LNHDA; CDR2 reads SQIVND (reference sequence). Trimming left V 1 base short and J 4 bases short, with 16 bases between. As DNA, the CDR3 is TGTGCCAGTAGTATAGTTAGTGGGGGCGTGAGCACCGGGGAGCTGTTTTTT. As protein: CASSIVSGGVSTGELFF. Drawing the rest from reference TRBV19 and TRBJ2-2, the complete variable domain is DGGITQSPKYLFRKEGQNVTLSCEQNLNHDAMYWYRQDPGQGLRLIYYSQIVNDFQKGDIAEGYSVSREKKESFPLTVTSAQKNPTAFYLCASSIVSGGVSTGELFFGEGSRLTVL.

The CDR3 nucleotides read TGTGCCACCAGCGAGGGAACAGGGGCCGCCTATGGCTACACCTTC. As protein: CATSEGTGAAYGYTF. The chain links TRBV15 to TRBJ1-2, with 7 bases lining up with TRBD1. The CDR3 sequence is 15 residues long. V shed 5 bases and J 4 bases; nucleotides not matched to a gene: 10. CDR1 and CDR2 from the germline V gene are LNHNV and YYDKDF (reference sequence).

The chain uses TRBV11-2 and TRBJ2-2, with 9 bases lining up with TRBD2. This CDR3 comprises 17 residues. Germline assignment: CDR1 SGHAT and CDR2 FQNNGV. After removal of 1 base from V and 1 base from J, the junction contained 4 bases not matched to a gene. The CDR3 here is CASSLVDSGRNTGELFF. The CDR3 nucleotides are TGTGCCAGCAGCTTAGTAGATAGCGGGAGGAACACCGGGGAGCTGTTTTTT.

This chain connects TRBV18 to TRBJ2-3; D is undetermined. Germline CDR1 and CDR2: KGHSH and LQKENI. Trimming stripped 5 bases from V and 1 base from J, with 7 bases between. This CDR3 is 13 amino acids long. The CDR3 nucleotides read TGTGCCAGCTCAGGTTCAGGCACAGATACGCAGTATTTT. Translation: CASSGSGTDTQYF.

As DNA, the CDR3 is TGTGCCAGCAGCTTAGCGACAGGCTCCGTCTCTGGAAACACCATATATTTT. Translation gives CASSLATGSVSGNTIYF. The rearrangement joins TRBV7-8 to TRBJ1-3; D might be TRBD1 (6 bases). V lost 0 bases and J lost 0, with 12 bases in between. The CDR3 is 17 residues long. Germline V CDR1 and CDR2: SGHVS, FQNEAQ.

J is TRBJ1-5 and V is TRBV5-5, with D unresolved. The CDR3 runs 15 residues. Germline-derived CDR1 and CDR2 are SGHKS and YYEKEE (reference sequence). The germline V and J ends were trimmed by 2 bases and 3 bases, with 12 bases remaining between them. Here the CDR3 DNA reads TGTGCCAGCAGCTTTGACGCCACGAACAATCAGCCCCAGCATTTT. Translated: CASSFDATNNQPQHF.